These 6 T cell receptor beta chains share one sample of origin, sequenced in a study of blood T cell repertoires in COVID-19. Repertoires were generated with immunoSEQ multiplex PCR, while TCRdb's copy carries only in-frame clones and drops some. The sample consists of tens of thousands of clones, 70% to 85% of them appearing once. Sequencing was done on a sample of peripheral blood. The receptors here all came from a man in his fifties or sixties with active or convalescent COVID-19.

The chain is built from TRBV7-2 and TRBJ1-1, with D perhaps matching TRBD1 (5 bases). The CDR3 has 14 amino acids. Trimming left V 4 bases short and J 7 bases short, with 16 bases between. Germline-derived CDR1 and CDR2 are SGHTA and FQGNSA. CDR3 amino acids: CASSSQGFGGEAFF. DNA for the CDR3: TGTGCCAGCAGCTCGCAGGGTTTTGGTGGTGAAGCTTTCTTT.

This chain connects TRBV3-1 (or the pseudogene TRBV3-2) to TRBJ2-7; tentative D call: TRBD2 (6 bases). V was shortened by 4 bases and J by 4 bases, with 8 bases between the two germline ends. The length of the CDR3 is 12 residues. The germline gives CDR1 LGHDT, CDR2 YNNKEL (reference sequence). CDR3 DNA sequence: TGTGCCAGCAGCCGCGGGACGTACGAGCAGTACTTC. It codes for CASSRGTYEQYF.

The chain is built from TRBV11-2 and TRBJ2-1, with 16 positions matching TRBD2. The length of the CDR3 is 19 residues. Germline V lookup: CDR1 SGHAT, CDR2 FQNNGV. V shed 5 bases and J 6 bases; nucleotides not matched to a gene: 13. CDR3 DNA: TGTGCCAGCAGCCAGAGACCCGGGACTAGCGGGGGGGCCCCCAATGAGCAGTTCTTC. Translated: CASSQRPGTSGGAPNEQFF.

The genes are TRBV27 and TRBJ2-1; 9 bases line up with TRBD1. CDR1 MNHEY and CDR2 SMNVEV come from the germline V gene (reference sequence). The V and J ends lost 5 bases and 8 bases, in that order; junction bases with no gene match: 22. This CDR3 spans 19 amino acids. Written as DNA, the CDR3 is TGTGCCAGCAGTGGGGGGGCTGTGCCGGGACAGGGTTCCGGGGATGAGCAGTTCTTC. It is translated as CASSGGAVPGQGSGDEQFF.

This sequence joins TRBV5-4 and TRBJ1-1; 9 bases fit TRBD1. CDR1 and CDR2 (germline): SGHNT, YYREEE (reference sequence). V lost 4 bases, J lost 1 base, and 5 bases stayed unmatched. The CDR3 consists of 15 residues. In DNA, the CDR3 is TGTGCCAGCAGCCCGACAGGGGGGGAGAACACTGAAGCTTTCTTT. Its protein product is CASSPTGGENTEAFF.

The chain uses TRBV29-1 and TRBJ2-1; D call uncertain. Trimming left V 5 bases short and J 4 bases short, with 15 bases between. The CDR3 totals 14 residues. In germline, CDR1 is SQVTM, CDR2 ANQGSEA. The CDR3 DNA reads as TGCAGCGTTCAAAACCCATCTAGTTACAATGAGCAGTTCTTC. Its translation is CSVQNPSSYNEQFF.